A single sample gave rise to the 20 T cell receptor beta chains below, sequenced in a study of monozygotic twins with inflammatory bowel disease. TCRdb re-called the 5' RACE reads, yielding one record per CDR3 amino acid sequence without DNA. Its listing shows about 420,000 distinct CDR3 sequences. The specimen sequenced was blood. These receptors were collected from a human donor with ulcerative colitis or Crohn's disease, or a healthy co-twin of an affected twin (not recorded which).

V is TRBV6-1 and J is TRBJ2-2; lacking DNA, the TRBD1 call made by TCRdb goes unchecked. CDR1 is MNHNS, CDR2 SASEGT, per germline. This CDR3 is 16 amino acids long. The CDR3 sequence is CASRLETRMGGGELFF.

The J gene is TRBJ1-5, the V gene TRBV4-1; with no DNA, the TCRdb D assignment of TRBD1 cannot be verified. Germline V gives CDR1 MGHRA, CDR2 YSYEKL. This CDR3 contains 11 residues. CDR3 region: CAREGGQPQHF.

The chain's CDR3 is CASSEQLGNQPQHF. This chain uses TRBV2 with TRBJ1-5. The CDR3 extends over 14 amino acids. Germline-derived CDR1 and CDR2 are SNHLY and FYNNEI.

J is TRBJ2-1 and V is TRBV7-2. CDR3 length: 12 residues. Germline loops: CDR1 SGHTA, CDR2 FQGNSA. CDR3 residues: CASSLMSTEQFF.

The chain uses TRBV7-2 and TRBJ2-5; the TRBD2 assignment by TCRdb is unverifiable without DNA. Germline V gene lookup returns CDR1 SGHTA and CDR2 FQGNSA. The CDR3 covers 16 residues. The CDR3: CASSPLGAGGRETQYF.

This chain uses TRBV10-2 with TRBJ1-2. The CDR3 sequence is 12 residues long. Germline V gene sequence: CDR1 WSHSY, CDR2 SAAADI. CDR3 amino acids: CASSDFNYGYTF.

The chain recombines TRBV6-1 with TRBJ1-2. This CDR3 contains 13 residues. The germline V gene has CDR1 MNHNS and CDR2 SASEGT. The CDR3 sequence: CASREGFPYGYTF.

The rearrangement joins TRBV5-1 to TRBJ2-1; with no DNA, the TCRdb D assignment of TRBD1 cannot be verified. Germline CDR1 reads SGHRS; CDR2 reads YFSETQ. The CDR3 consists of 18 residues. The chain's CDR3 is CASSLAQNYPGSYNEQFF.

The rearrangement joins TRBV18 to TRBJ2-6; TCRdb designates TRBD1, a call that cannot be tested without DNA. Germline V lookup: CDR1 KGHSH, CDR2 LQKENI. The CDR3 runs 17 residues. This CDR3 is CASSTEGRLTGANVLTF.

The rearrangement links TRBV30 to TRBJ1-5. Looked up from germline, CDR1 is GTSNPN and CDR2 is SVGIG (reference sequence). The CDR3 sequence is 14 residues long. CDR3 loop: CAWSDLRRNQPQHF.

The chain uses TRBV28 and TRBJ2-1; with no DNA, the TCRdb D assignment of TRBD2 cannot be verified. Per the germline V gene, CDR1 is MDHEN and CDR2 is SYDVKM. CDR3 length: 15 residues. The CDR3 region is CASSPLSEALNEQFF.

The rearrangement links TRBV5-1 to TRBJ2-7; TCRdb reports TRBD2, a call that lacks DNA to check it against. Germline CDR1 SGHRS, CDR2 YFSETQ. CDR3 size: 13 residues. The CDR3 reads CASSTGEGYEQYF.

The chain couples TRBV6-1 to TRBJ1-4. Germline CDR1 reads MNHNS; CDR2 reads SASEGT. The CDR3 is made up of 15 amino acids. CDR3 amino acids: CASSDQTGTNEKLFF.

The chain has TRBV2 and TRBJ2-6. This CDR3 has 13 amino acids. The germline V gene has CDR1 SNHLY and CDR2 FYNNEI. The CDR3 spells CASTGSGANVLTF.

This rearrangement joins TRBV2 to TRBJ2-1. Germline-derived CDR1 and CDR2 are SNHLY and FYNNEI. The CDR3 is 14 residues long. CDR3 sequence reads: CASRRPDSYNEQFF. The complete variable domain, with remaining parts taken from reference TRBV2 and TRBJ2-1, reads EPEVTQTPSHQVTQMGQEVILRCVPISNHLYFYWYRQILGQKVEFLVSFYNNEISEKSEIFDDQFSVERPDGSNFTLKIRSTKLEDSAMYFCASRRPDSYNEQFFGPGTRLTVL.

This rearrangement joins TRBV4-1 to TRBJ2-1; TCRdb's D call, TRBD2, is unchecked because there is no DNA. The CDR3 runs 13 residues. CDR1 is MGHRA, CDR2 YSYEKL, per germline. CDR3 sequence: CASTLASVGEQFF.

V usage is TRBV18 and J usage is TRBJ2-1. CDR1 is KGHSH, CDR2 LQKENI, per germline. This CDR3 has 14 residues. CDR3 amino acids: CASSLDGVYNEQFF.

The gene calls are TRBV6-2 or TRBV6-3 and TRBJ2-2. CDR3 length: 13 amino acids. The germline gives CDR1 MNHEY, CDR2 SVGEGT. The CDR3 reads CASSYSWTGELFF.

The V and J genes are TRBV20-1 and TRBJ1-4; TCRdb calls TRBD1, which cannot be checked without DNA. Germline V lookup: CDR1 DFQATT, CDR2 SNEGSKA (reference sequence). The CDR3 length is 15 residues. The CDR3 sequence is CSARDQQAGWEKLFF.

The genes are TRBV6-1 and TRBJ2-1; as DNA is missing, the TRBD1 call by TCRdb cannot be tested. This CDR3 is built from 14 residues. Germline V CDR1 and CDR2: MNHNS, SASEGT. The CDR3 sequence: CASSRTGGSREQFF.